This record covers a single TCR beta chain. Its antigen is undetermined. The data are from a study of cytomegalovirus exposure and HLA in healthy donors. Study-wide context: Unique TCRs from HLA-typed donors, 70 million to 85 million of them, were held in an early data release.

Researchers ran the PCR with 60 Vbeta and 13 Jbeta primers. The protocol was immunoSEQ multiplex PCR, while the TCRdb copy is restricted to in-frame clones and leaves out a portion. The data hold more than 150,000 clones, with approximately 88% observed a single time. Germline CDR1 reads SNHLY; CDR2 reads FYNNEI. Trimming removed 4 bases at V and 5 bases at J, with 12 bases between. The CDR3 sequence is 13 residues long. General study findings and limits: Only CMV serostatus was available as immune exposure information. The CMV antigen specificity of a few CMV-associated chains was confirmed through in vitro analysis. It was in a later analysis that TCR association rates were seen to vary by HLA locus, highest for DRB1 and lowest for HLA-C.

The chain employs TRBV2 and TRBJ2-7, with D possibly matching TRBD2 (6 bases). The sequenced sample consisted of PBMCs. The sequence derives from a boy between 10 and 17 years old in good health and CMV-seronegative. CDR3 amino acids: CASSAHGTHEQYF. CDR3 nucleotides: TGTGCCAGCAGTGCCCATGGGACTCACGAGCAGTACTTC.